A selection of T cell receptor beta chains follows, all from one sample in a study of regulatory T cells in long-lasting Graves disease. One entry per CDR3 protein results from TCRdb running MiXCR on the multiplex PCR reads. The sample contains 390,000 or so distinct CDR3 sequences, approximately 23% of which appear only once. The specimen was peripheral blood mononuclear cells (PBMCs), collected when the disease was refractory, from a patient treated with antithyroid drugs. Every receptor here comes from a woman in her thirties or forties with Graves disease. Both conserved end residues are part of each CDR3. Each record gives: CDR3 length, V gene, D gene, J gene, clone size, CDR3 protein, CDR3 DNA. A D gene is named only where the DNA matches it firmly. Rows may omit the clone size; those that give it use once, few, many or a size class.

length: 14
V: TRBV28
D: .
J: TRBJ1-1
size: .
CDR3: CASRGVRENTEAFF
DNA: TGTGCCAGCAGGGGGGTTCGGGAGAACACTGAAGCTTTCTTT

length: 13
V: TRBV20-1
D: .
J: TRBJ2-7
size: many
CDR3: CSWAGAGSYEQYF
DNA: TGCAGCTGGGCCGGGGCTGGCTCCTACGAGCAGTACTTC

length: 11
V: TRBV28
D: .
J: TRBJ2-1
size: .
CDR3: CASSLSNEQFF
DNA: TGTGCCAGCAGTTTGAGCAATGAGCAGTTCTTC

length: 19
V: TRBV28
D: TRBD1
J: TRBJ2-7
size: many
CDR3: CASSLSRYPRQGMAYEQYF
DNA: TGTGCCAGCAGTTTATCTCGCTACCCCCGACAGGGGATGGCCTACGAGCAGTACTTC

length: 11
V: TRBV20-1
D: .
J: TRBJ2-7
size: few
CDR3: CSASMVGEQYF
DNA: TGCAGTGCTAGCATGGTGGGGGAGCAGTACTTC

length: 18
V: TRBV15
D: TRBD1
J: TRBJ1-3
size: few
CDR3: CATSRGSIGQGDGNTIYF
DNA: TGTGCCACCAGCAGAGGTTCCATCGGACAGGGAGACGGAAACACCATATATTTT

length: 13
V: TRBV6-2/TRBV6-3
D: TRBD2
J: TRBJ2-3
size: once
CDR3: CASKREGRDTQYF
DNA: TGTGCCAGCAAGCGGGAGGGGAGAGATACGCAGTATTTT

length: 18
V: TRBV6-2/TRBV6-3
D: .
J: TRBJ1-5
size: few
CDR3: CASSDPRGGQGNNQPQHF
DNA: TGTGCCAGCAGTGACCCGAGGGGGGGGCAGGGGAACAATCAGCCCCAGCATTTT

length: 12
V: TRBV29-1
D: .
J: TRBJ2-5
size: .
CDR3: CSDRDPQETQYF
DNA: TGCAGCGACCGGGATCCACAAGAGACCCAGTACTTC

length: 17
V: TRBV12-3/TRBV12-4
D: TRBD1
J: TRBJ1-6
size: .
CDR3: CASSAYRRQGAVAPLHF
DNA: TGTGCCAGCAGCGCCTATCGGCGGCAGGGGGCGGTGGCACCCCTCCACTTT

length: 17
V: TRBV7-6
D: TRBD2
J: TRBJ2-2
size: few
CDR3: CASSARLAGAGTGELFF
DNA: TGTGCCAGCAGCGCACGCCTAGCGGGAGCGGGCACCGGGGAGCTGTTTTTT

length: 13
V: TRBV2
D: .
J: TRBJ1-5
size: many
CDR3: CASGRTSNQPQHF
DNA: TGTGCCAGCGGGAGGACGAGCAATCAGCCCCAGCATTTT

length: 15
V: TRBV27
D: .
J: TRBJ2-7
size: few
CDR3: CASSLSGTGWYEQYF
DNA: TGTGCCAGCAGTTTATCCGGGACTGGCTGGTACGAGCAGTACTTC

length: 12
V: TRBV19
D: .
J: TRBJ2-7
size: .
CDR3: CASSMRGNEQYF
DNA: TGTGCCAGTAGTATGAGGGGAAACGAGCAGTACTTC

length: 15
V: TRBV2
D: .
J: TRBJ1-5
size: many
CDR3: CASSLVSRVAQPQHF
DNA: TGTGCCAGCAGTTTAGTCAGCAGGGTTGCTCAGCCCCAGCATTTT

length: 15
V: TRBV5-1
D: TRBD1
J: TRBJ2-5
size: .
CDR3: CASSSRTGYGETQYF
DNA: TGCGCCAGCAGCTCCCGGACAGGCTATGGGGAGACCCAGTACTTC

length: 13
V: TRBV7-2
D: .
J: TRBJ1-1
size: many
CDR3: CASSLVPGQEAFF
DNA: TGTGCCAGCAGCTTAGTACCCGGACAGGAAGCTTTCTTT

length: 12
V: TRBV2
D: TRBD1
J: TRBJ2-1
size: .
CDR3: CASSWTGNEQFF
DNA: TGTGCCAGCAGTTGGACAGGGAATGAGCAGTTCTTC

length: 17
V: TRBV7-8
D: .
J: TRBJ2-2
size: many
CDR3: CASSRRVGAENTGELFF
DNA: TGTGCCAGCAGCCGCCGAGTGGGGGCTGAGAACACCGGGGAGCTGTTTTTT

length: 13
V: TRBV10-3
D: .
J: TRBJ2-5
size: few
CDR3: CAISGTIGETQYF
DNA: TGTGCCATCAGTGGGACAATTGGGGAGACCCAGTACTTC

length: 16
V: TRBV28
D: .
J: TRBJ1-1
size: many
CDR3: CASSFLQGRFLTEAFF
DNA: TGTGCCAGCAGTTTCCTCCAGGGTCGGTTCCTCACTGAAGCTTTCTTT

length: 13
V: TRBV5-1
D: .
J: TRBJ2-7
size: few
CDR3: CASSLGGISEQYF
DNA: TGCGCCAGCAGCTTGGGGGGGATTAGCGAGCAGTACTTC

length: 16
V: TRBV28
D: .
J: TRBJ1-4
size: many
CDR3: CASSNAGFVVREKLFF
DNA: TGTGCCAGCAGTAACGCCGGGTTTGTCGTAAGGGAAAAACTGTTTTTT

length: 19
V: TRBV20-1
D: .
J: TRBJ1-5
size: .
CDR3: CSARDPRAGRISSNQPQHF
DNA: TGCAGTGCTAGAGATCCTCGTGCAGGGCGCATTTCTAGCAATCAGCCCCAGCATTTT

length: 14
V: TRBV9
D: .
J: TRBJ2-2
size: .
CDR3: CASSVAGLVGELFF
DNA: TGTGCCAGCAGCGTAGCGGGTCTCGTCGGGGAGCTGTTTTTT

length: 16
V: TRBV28
D: .
J: TRBJ2-7
size: many
CDR3: CASSLSASLAPYEQYF
DNA: TGTGCCAGCAGTTTATCTGCCTCCTTGGCACCCTACGAGCAGTACTTC

length: 13
V: TRBV7-3
D: TRBD2
J: TRBJ2-7
size: many
CDR3: CASSSGLAGRQYF
DNA: TGTGCCAGCAGCTCGGGACTAGCGGGAAGGCAGTACTTC

length: 16
V: TRBV28
D: .
J: TRBJ2-2
size: many
CDR3: CASSFQVLVRSGELFF
DNA: TGTGCCAGCAGTTTTCAGGTCCTAGTACGGTCCGGGGAGCTGTTTTTT

length: 13
V: TRBV10-3
D: .
J: TRBJ1-3
size: few
CDR3: CAISESIGNTIYF
DNA: TGTGCCATCAGTGAGTCGATAGGAAACACCATATATTTT

length: 17
V: TRBV11-1
D: TRBD1
J: TRBJ2-3
size: .
CDR3: CASSLMDRAYSTDTQYF
DNA: TGTGCCAGCAGCCTAATGGACAGGGCTTATAGCACAGATACGCAGTATTTT

length: 13
V: TRBV2
D: .
J: TRBJ1-5
size: many
CDR3: CASSGPELQPQHF
DNA: TGTGCCAGCAGTGGCCCGGAACTTCAGCCCCAGCATTTT

length: 13
V: TRBV2
D: .
J: TRBJ2-2
size: .
CDR3: CASRRQITGKLFF
DNA: TGTGCCAGCAGAAGACAGATCACCGGGAAGCTGTTTTTC

length: 17
V: TRBV5-1
D: .
J: TRBJ2-5
size: .
CDR3: CASSLDSPRRAGKTQYF
DNA: TGCGCCAGCAGCTTGGATAGCCCGAGGAGGGCGGGGAAGACCCAGTACTTC

length: 14
V: TRBV24-1
D: .
J: TRBJ2-3
size: once
CDR3: CATKEGRDTDTQYF
DNA: TGTGCCACCAAAGAAGGACGGGACACAGATACGCAGTATTTT

length: 14
V: TRBV20-1
D: .
J: TRBJ2-3
size: .
CDR3: CSPVLPTSTDTQYF
DNA: TGCAGTCCTGTCCTCCCCACGAGCACAGATACGCAGTATTTT